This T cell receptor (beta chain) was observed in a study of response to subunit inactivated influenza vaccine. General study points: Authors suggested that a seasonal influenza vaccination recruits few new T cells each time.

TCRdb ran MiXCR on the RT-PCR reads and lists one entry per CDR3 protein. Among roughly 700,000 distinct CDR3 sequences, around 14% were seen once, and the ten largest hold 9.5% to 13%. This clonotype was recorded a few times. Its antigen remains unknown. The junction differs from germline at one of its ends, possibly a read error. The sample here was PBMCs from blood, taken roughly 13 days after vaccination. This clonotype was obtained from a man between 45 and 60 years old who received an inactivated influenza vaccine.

In DNA, the CDR3 is TGTGCCAGCAGCTACTCTGCGATCCCCCGGAGTGGGGAGCTGTTTTTT. This encodes CASSYSAIPRSGELFF. The chain links TRBV6-5 to TRBJ2-2; no clear D. Germline V CDR1 and CDR2: MNHEY, SVGAGI. CDR3 length: 16 residues.